These T cell receptor beta chains were read from a single sample in a study of blood T cell repertoires in COVID-19. Clones were read by immunoSEQ multiplex PCR, and TCRdb kept only the in-frame ones, dropping some. The sample has some 460,000 clones; around nine tenths are singletons. The material sequenced was peripheral blood. The receptors were sampled from a woman aged 25 to 39 with acute or convalescent COVID-19. Both conserved end residues are part of each CDR3.

CDR3 length	J gene	V gene	CDR3 protein
14	TRBJ2-7	TRBV3-1/TRBV3-2	CASSQGPGRYEQYF
15	TRBJ2-1	TRBV9	CASSASGGPYNEQFF
16	TRBJ2-7	TRBV7-8	CASSSSRSGFTYEQYF
15	TRBJ1-1	TRBV6-5	CASRTTGGKNTEAFF
16	TRBJ2-7	TRBV7-9	CASSLAGPGGTYEQYF
15	TRBJ2-7	TRBV5-4	CASSFLQGTGQEQYF
13	TRBJ1-5	TRBV6-6	CASRQDSNQPQHF
14	TRBJ1-5	TRBV21-1	CASSPRQGNQPQHF
13	TRBJ2-1	TRBV5-5	CASTRRASSEQFF
19	TRBJ2-3	TRBV4-2	CASSRSTGTSGDVTDTQYF
18	TRBJ2-5	TRBV6-1	CASSGGIALAGALGTQYF
13	TRBJ2-1	TRBV5-1	CASSFTGGDEQFF
12	TRBJ2-7	TRBV10-2	CASSNGQVEQYF
15	TRBJ2-5	TRBV9	CASSVEGGIQETQYF
17	TRBJ1-3	TRBV28	CASIPGRGGSGGNTIYF
13	TRBJ2-1	TRBV30	CAWSVQPNNEQFF
15	TRBJ2-5	TRBV27	CASSPSGGAGETQYF
15	TRBJ2-3	TRBV5-6	CASSYGLAPEDTQYF
13	TRBJ2-7	TRBV27	CASSPFGRGEQYF
14	TRBJ1-2	TRBV30	CAWSVRGPNYGYTF
18	TRBJ2-1	TRBV6-2/TRBV6-3	CTSSRDYFSGSSYNEQFF
14	TRBJ2-1	TRBV19	CASSIGGGNNEQFF
14	TRBJ2-7	TRBV5-4	CATQRGASSYEQYF
18	TRBJ2-2	TRBV4-1	CASSQDPGEGWNTGELFF
14	TRBJ2-7	TRBV4-2	CASSQDGSSYEQYF
13	TRBJ1-2	TRBV6-5	CASRVGQYYGYTF